Included here is one T cell receptor (beta chain) sequence, with context. Its antigen is currently not known. The input lacks base qualities; no much larger clone sits a single base away. The donors were under 40 Caucasian individuals from Russia, aged roughly 6 to 95 years, who were systemically healthy. About 10 milliliters of peripheral blood were collected from each donor into EDTA-treated Vacutainer tubes. Ficoll-Paque density-gradient centrifugation was used to isolate PBMCs, with at least 6.5 million per sample. Total RNA, at least 5 micrograms per sample, was extracted from PBMCs with Trizol reagent. For every donor, an aliquot of PBMCs went through flow cytometry to measure the percentages of naive CD45RAhigh/CD27high T cells. This sample stems from a study of blood T cells in healthy people across ages (dated by TCRdb to about 2015). Context from the whole study: In model experiments, roughly one uniquely barcoded TCR beta cDNA molecule per two T cells was captured by template switching. Age-related changes in TCR beta repertoire diversity were measured in the study by deep sequencing normalized with unique cDNA molecular identifiers. Donors were grouped into four age groups: young (average 16 years), middle-aged (roughly 37), aged (62) and long-lived (about 90). Donors of different ages were randomly distributed across sequencing lanes to avoid experimental bias. For two donors (one aged 18 to 30 and one aged 80 or older), the study analyzed two additional independent replicas of 1 million unique cDNA reads from the same blood draw.

The study at large found these results: Because the CMV infection status of the donors was unknown, age-related changes in expanded clonotypes may potentially have been confounded. Observed TCR beta diversity correlated strongly with the percentage of naive T cells measured by flow cytometry. Observed TCR beta diversity per million T cells fell roughly linearly with age, and a significant reduction was already apparent by age around 36. Total diversity estimates from one million sequenced T cells were considered lower bounds and underestimates. Because profiling used bulk unsorted PBMCs, naive and antigen-experienced compartments could not be compared conclusively. Compared with the aged group, more naive CD4+ T cells, fewer expanded clones and increased TCR diversity were shown by the long-lived group, suggesting age selection.

Libraries were prepared through 5' RACE. TCRdb records Illumina HiSeq 2500 as the sequencer. The second PCR ran for roughly 6 to 11 cycles and used a J-beta primer mix along with a sample-barcoded 5' primer. A unique molecular identifier was introduced onto each TCR beta cDNA molecule by a template-switch 5' adaptor carrying 12 random nucleotides. At least 3 million CDR3-containing paired-end reads were obtained from each sample. First-strand cDNA was synthesized from all RNA with the Mint cDNA synthesis kit, primed by a TRBC-specific oligonucleotide. Following uracil-DNA glycosylase treatment, a first 18-cycle PCR with universal primers M1SS and BC2_uni_R was performed on all cDNA. As for the original processing: For normalization, 1 million high-quality reads, each with a distinct molecular identifier, were randomly selected from each sample. Reads sharing molecular identifiers were discarded rather than binned into consensus sequences. MiTCR, with a Q25 quality threshold and the strictest error-elimination algorithm, was used for CDR3 identification, clonotype clustering and error correction. A nonparametric unseen species model with Euler transformation was used to estimate lower-bound total TCR beta diversity. TCRdb reprocessed the public reads (quality trimming at Q25 with fastp, clone calling with MiXCR) and kept in-frame beta chains. A single entry per CDR3 protein holds the most common genes and DNA from its merged rows. These V and J calls rely on TCRdb rather than the paper's analysis. The sample includes some 900,000 distinct CDR3 sequences, with 29% observed a single time. The top ten clonotypes cover 15% to 20% of the sample.

Measured from the cysteine to the phenylalanine, the CDR3 is 15 residues long. The kept DNA is CDR3 alone, 45 bases in frame from the first base. The germline ends are 20 bases apart after V is trimmed by 4 bases and J by 8 bases. The chain is assembled from TRBV12-3 or TRBV12-4 and TRBJ1-1, and the D gene may be TRBD1, 6 bases matching. The source material was blood. The sequence derives from a woman of 80 years or more in good health. The nucleotide sequence reads as follows: TGTGCCAGCAGTTACGATTGGAGGGGGGGAGTAGAAGCTTTCTTT. Its translation reads: CASSYDWRGGVEAFF.